This TCR beta chain stems from a study of T-cell reconstitution after alpha-beta-depleted transplantation in children. Study-level points and caveats: Most T-cell counts and diversity one year after the transplant came from T cells that were newly produced.

Germline CDR1 is SQVTM and CDR2 is ANQGSEA. This CDR3 is built from 14 residues. V was pared by 6 bases and J by 0 bases, with 11 bases between. This clonotype was observed a few times. Its target is unknown. Unique molecular identifiers were incorporated when the TCRbeta library was constructed. TCRdb reprocessed the PCR reads via MiXCR and lists one record per CDR3 protein. In the table there are just over 950,000 distinct CDR3 sequences, around 30% of which are singletons. The chain uses TRBV29-1 and TRBJ2-2; D tentatively fits TRBD1 or TRBD2 (5 bases each). The clonotype originates from a boy under two years old who had a stem cell transplant for SCID, so the T cells may come from the graft donor. Sequenced material: PBMCs, mostly from graft donor cells, taken 360 days after TCRalphabeta/CD19-depleted stem cell transplant. The CDR3 DNA sequence: TGCAGCGTGAGGGACCGAGCGAACACCGGGGAGCTGTTTTTT. Its translation is CSVRDRANTGELFF.